The 30 T cell receptor beta chains reported below all come from one sample, sequenced in a study of blood T cell repertoires in COVID-19. The repertoire was sequenced with immunoSEQ multiplex PCR; TCRdb's copy has only in-frame clones and lacks some. The data contain some 330,000 clones, around 87% of them seen just once; the ten biggest clones take up 1.9%. The sample was PBMCs or T cells enriched from blood (not recorded which). Receptors originate from a man aged 40-49 years in a cohort exposed to, infected with or recovered from COVID-19 (not recorded which).

The chain combines TRBV23-1 with TRBJ2-7, with 11 bases lining up with TRBD1. TRBV23-1 is identified as an open reading frame with a role that is uncertain. The CDR3 is made up of 15 amino acids. Unmatched junction bases numbered 13, after V lost 8 bases and J lost 7 bases. CDR3 coding DNA: TGCGCCAGCTGCCCTGACGGGACAGGGGGGCGAGAGCAGTACTTC. Translating gives CASCPDGTGGREQYF.

This clone was detected once. The same CDR3 also results from other DNA sequences found in this sample. The chain has TRBV19 and TRBJ2-2, with 7 bases matching TRBD2. The CDR3 sequence is 15 residues long. Germline V lookup: CDR1 LNHDA, CDR2 SQIVND (reference sequence). With 2 bases clipped from V and 6 bases from J, the junction kept 6 bases outside the gene matches. Here the CDR3 DNA reads TGTGCCAGTAGTATACTCGCGGGAGATGCCGGGGAGCTGTTTTTT. Protein sequence: CASSILAGDAGELFF.

CDR3 loop: CSAQPTSLETQYF. DNA of the CDR3: TGCAGCGCCCAGCCGACTAGCTTGGAGACCCAGTACTTC. J is TRBJ2-5 and V is TRBV29-1; 7 nucleotides align to TRBD2. The CDR3 has 13 amino acids. V shed 7 bases, J shed 5 bases, and the junction held 10 bases outside the gene matches. CDR1 and CDR2 (germline): SQVTM, ANQGSEA.

The chain uses TRBV6-5 and TRBJ1-2; TRBD1 matches at 9 bases. Germline CDR1 reads MNHEY; CDR2 reads SVGAGI. Trimming removed 6 bases from V and 7 bases from J; junction bases left unmatched: 6. This CDR3 contains 13 residues. Written as DNA, the CDR3 is TGTGCCAGCAGCCGGGACAGGGTGGCTGGCTACACCTTC. Protein product: CASSRDRVAGYTF.

The V call is TRBV3-1 (or the pseudogene TRBV3-2), the J call TRBJ2-7; no reliable D call. This CDR3 spans 13 amino acids. The germline CDR1 and CDR2 sequences are LGHDT and YNNKEL (reference sequence). The V end was cut by 2 bases, the J end by 6 bases, with 11 bases between. For the CDR3, the DNA is TGTGCCAGCAGCCAACTGACTGGGTCCGAGCAGTACTTC. This translates into CASSQLTGSEQYF.

In the case of this clone: The sample carries other DNA sequences with the same CDR3. V gene TRBV11-2 combines with J gene TRBJ2-2; no clear D. The CDR3 is 13 amino acids. CDR1 is SGHAT and CDR2 is FQNNGV in the germline V gene. Trimming stripped 5 bases from V and 0 bases from J, with 4 bases between. CDR3 sequence: CASSPTNTGELFF. The CDR3 bases are TGTGCCAGCAGCCCTACGAACACCGGGGAGCTGTTTTTT. Together with reference TRBV11-2 and TRBJ2-2, the CDR3 gives the full variable domain: EAGVAQSPRYKIIEKRQSVAFWCNPISGHATLYWYQQILGQGPKLLIQFQNNGVVDDSQLPKDRFSAERLKGVDSTLKIQPAKLEDSAVYLCASSPTNTGELFFGEGSRLTVL.

The genes are TRBV18 and TRBJ2-5; 14 nucleotides agree with TRBD2. The CDR3 is made up of 15 amino acids. V was pared by 6 bases and J by 5 bases, with 5 bases of the junction left unmatched. Germline CDR1 reads KGHSH; CDR2 reads LQKENI. The CDR3 loop is CASSQTSGRVETQYF. The CDR3 DNA is TGTGCCAGCTCCCAGACTAGCGGGAGGGTCGAGACCCAGTACTTC. The full variable domain, its missing parts supplied by reference TRBV18 and TRBJ2-5, is NAGVMQNPRHLVRRRGQEARLRCSPMKGHSHVYWYRQLPEEGLKFMVYLQKENIIDESGMPKERFSAEFPKEGPSILRIQQVVRGDSAAYFCASSQTSGRVETQYFGPGTRLLVL.

V is TRBV2 and J is TRBJ1-5; D is undetermined. Trimming shortened V by 1 base and J by 4 bases, and 8 bases separated the two germline ends. Germline CDR1 and CDR2: SNHLY and FYNNEI. This CDR3 has 14 amino acids. In DNA form, the CDR3 reads TGTGCCAGCAGTGAAGAGTCGGGTAATCAGCCCCAGCATTTT. Its protein product is CASSEESGNQPQHF.

The genes are TRBV4-2 and TRBJ2-1, with a possible D match to TRBD2 (6 bases). Germline-derived CDR1 and CDR2 are LGHNA and YNFKEQ. The CDR3 consists of 15 residues. Trimming left V 0 bases short and J 5 bases short, with 11 bases between. The chain's CDR3 is CASSQEVAAHNEQFF. The CDR3 DNA reads as TGTGCCAGCAGCCAAGAAGTAGCGGCCCACAATGAGCAGTTCTTC.

The J gene is TRBJ2-5, the V gene TRBV6-5; perhaps TRBD1 as D (5 bases). CDR3 size: 13 residues. With 6 bases removed from V and 4 bases from J, the gap between germline ends came to 12 bases. Germline-derived CDR1 and CDR2 are MNHEY and SVGAGI. DNA for the CDR3: TGTGCCAGCAGCCCAGGGAACGGAGAGACCCAGTACTTC. Translating gives CASSPGNGETQYF.

Notes on this clone: Additional DNA sequences in this sample encode the identical CDR3. The chain is built from TRBV24-1 and TRBJ2-1, with a possible D match to TRBD2 (5 bases). The length of the CDR3 is 14 residues. The germline gives CDR1 KGHDR, CDR2 SFDVKD. V was clipped by 6 bases and J by 1 base, with 9 bases between them. CDR3 protein: CATSRTGSYNEQFF. CDR3 bases: TGTGCCACCAGTAGGACTGGATCCTACAATGAGCAGTTCTTC.

This chain joins TRBV19 and TRBJ2-2, with D perhaps matching TRBD2 (5 bases). This CDR3 is built from 15 residues. The germline gives CDR1 LNHDA, CDR2 SQIVND (reference sequence). The V end lost 4 bases, the J end lost 5 bases, and 14 bases lay between the germline ends. CDR3 DNA sequence: TGTGCCAGTAGTACCCCGGGAAAAAATACCGGGGAGCTGTTTTTT. This sequence encodes CASSTPGKNTGELFF.

The chain joins TRBV25-1 to TRBJ2-4; the D gene is possibly TRBD1 (5 bases). Germline V CDR1 and CDR2: MGHDK, SYGVNS. The CDR3 runs to 15 residues. The V and J ends lost 5 bases and 1 base respectively, with 12 bases between them. The CDR3, as DNA: TGTGCCAGCAGTACCAGGGTAGAGGCCAAAAACATTCAGTACTTC. It specifies CASSTRVEAKNIQYF.

CDR3 coding DNA: TGTGCCAGCAGTGAACGCCTCACAGGGGGCCTCTTCTATGGCTACACCTTC. It codes for CASSERLTGGLFYGYTF. V is TRBV6-1 and J is TRBJ1-2; 9 bases line up with TRBD1. The CDR3 has 17 amino acids. Trimming cost V 2 bases and J 4 bases; bases outside gene matches: 11. Germline CDR1 and CDR2: MNHNS and SASEGT.

The chain has TRBV6-1 and TRBJ1-5; D is undetermined. V was trimmed by 0 bases and J by 7 bases, leaving 10 bases between them. CDR1 and CDR2 from the germline V gene are MNHNS and SASEGT. This CDR3 is built from 14 residues. The CDR3 region has the DNA TGTGCCAGCAGTGAAGCGCACACTAAGCAGCCCCAGCATTTT. It codes for CASSEAHTKQPQHF.

This clone has only one observation. The gene calls are TRBV18 and TRBJ1-4, with D tentatively TRBD1 (6 bases). V shed 5 bases and J shed 7 bases, with 11 bases lying between them. CDR3 length: 13 amino acids. Germline values: CDR1 KGHSH, CDR2 LQKENI. CDR3 amino acids: CASSEQGSEKLFF. As DNA, the CDR3 is TGTGCCAGCTCAGAACAGGGAAGTGAAAAACTGTTTTTT. The entire variable domain, with the rest obtained from reference TRBV18 and TRBJ1-4, is as follows: NAGVMQNPRHLVRRRGQEARLRCSPMKGHSHVYWYRQLPEEGLKFMVYLQKENIIDESGMPKERFSAEFPKEGPSILRIQQVVRGDSAAYFCASSEQGSEKLFFGSGTQLSVL.

The chain joins TRBV5-4 to TRBJ2-2, with 13 bases that match TRBD2. CDR1 is SGHNT, CDR2 YYREEE, per germline (reference sequence). Germline trimming cut 4 bases from V and 6 bases from J; bases unmatched to any gene: 3. The CDR3 has 15 residues. The CDR3 DNA reads as TGTGCCAGCAGCGCAGGACTAGCGGGAGCCGGGGAGCTGTTTTTT. It translates to CASSAGLAGAGELFF.

The CDR3 DNA reads as TGTGCCAGCACCATGGGACAAATGAACACTGAAGCTTTCTTT. Translating gives CASTMGQMNTEAFF. The chain links TRBV2 to TRBJ1-1; perhaps TRBD1 as D (6 bases). V was cut by 7 bases and J by 0 bases, with 12 bases left in between. The CDR3 consists of 14 residues. The germline gives CDR1 SNHLY, CDR2 FYNNEI.

V usage is TRBV11-2 and J usage is TRBJ2-3; 10 bases line up with TRBD1. Germline CDR1 is SGHAT and CDR2 is FQNNGV. This CDR3 contains 16 residues. J gave up 3 bases and V 5 bases, and 8 bases lay outside the gene matches. The DNA of the CDR3 is TGTGCCAGCAGCCGACAGGGGGCTGCCTTGACAGATACGCAGTATTTT. This sequence encodes CASSRQGAALTDTQYF.

The chain is built from TRBV19 and TRBJ2-1, with 8 bases identical to TRBD2. CDR1 is LNHDA, CDR2 SQIVND, per germline (reference sequence). The CDR3 has 13 amino acids. V dropped 7 bases and J dropped 7; count of bases not matched to a gene: 6. The CDR3, as DNA: TGTGCCAGTATTCTAGCGGGCGGTAATGAGCAGTTCTTC. Amino acid sequence: CASILAGGNEQFF.

V is TRBV20-1 and J is TRBJ2-2, with 7 nucleotides matching TRBD2. The V gene end was trimmed by 3 bases and the J gene end by 5 bases; junction bases not matched to a gene: 3. This CDR3 spans 13 amino acids. CDR1 and CDR2 from the germline V gene are DFQATT and SNEGSKA (reference sequence). The CDR3 sequence: CSASRRGTGELFF. CDR3 nucleotide sequence: TGCAGTGCTAGTCGGCGGGGGACCGGGGAGCTGTTTTTT.

This clone was detected once. At the DNA level, this CDR3 is encoded by other sequences in the same sample as well. The rearrangement links TRBV5-1 to TRBJ2-3; 7 bases fit TRBD2. Per germline, CDR1 SGHRS and CDR2 YFSETQ. Trimming cost V 0 bases and J 6 bases; bases outside gene matches: 7. This CDR3 is built from 15 residues. The CDR3 bases are TGCGCCAGCAGCTTGGTGGGCGGGAGAACGGATACGCAGTATTTT. Protein: CASSLVGGRTDTQYF.

The chain recombines TRBV6-5 with TRBJ1-1, with 8 bases identical to TRBD1. CDR3 length: 16 amino acids. V shed 4 bases, J shed 1 base, and the junction held 8 bases outside the gene matches. The germline gives CDR1 MNHEY, CDR2 SVGAGI. The CDR3 loop reads CASSSWSGGRNTEAFF. The CDR3 DNA follows: TGTGCCAGCAGTTCTTGGTCAGGGGGCAGGAACACTGAAGCTTTCTTT.

The chain combines TRBV5-4 with TRBJ2-7; TRBD2 matches 8 bases. The germline V gene has CDR1 SGHNT and CDR2 YYREEE (reference sequence). V gave up 0 bases and J gave up 4 bases; unmatched junction bases: 6. The CDR3 extends over 15 amino acids. CDR3 nucleotides: TGTGCCAGCAGCTTGGACGGGACTAGTAAGTACGAGCAGTACTTC. Translating it yields CASSLDGTSKYEQYF.

V gene TRBV27 combines with J gene TRBJ2-7; 10 bases align to TRBD2. The CDR3 loop spans 15 amino acids. The junction had 7 bases not matched to a gene; V was cut back by 5 bases and J by 3 bases. Germline lookup yields CDR1 MNHEY and CDR2 SMNVEV (reference sequence). This chain's CDR3 is CASSPGVAGGYEQYF. In DNA, the CDR3 is TGTGCCAGCAGTCCCGGGGTAGCGGGAGGCTACGAGCAGTACTTC.

The chain carries TRBV7-2 and TRBJ2-7, with 7 bases aligning to TRBD2. The CDR3 has 15 residues. Germline V gene lookup returns CDR1 SGHTA and CDR2 FQGNSA. V gave up 1 base and J gave up 2 bases; unmatched junction bases: 5. CDR3 sequence: CASSLGQAGTYEQYF. CDR3 coding DNA: TGTGCCAGCAGCTTAGGACAAGCGGGGACCTACGAGCAGTACTTC.

The chain is built from TRBV6-5 and TRBJ1-1; the match to TRBD1 covers 9 bases. This CDR3 comprises 16 residues. V dropped 1 base and J dropped 4; count of bases not matched to a gene: 7. Germline CDR1 is MNHEY and CDR2 is SVGAGI. The CDR3 sequence: CASSYFFGQGSTEAFF. As DNA, the CDR3 is TGTGCCAGCAGTTACTTCTTTGGACAGGGGAGCACTGAAGCTTTCTTT.

This clone was seen a handful of times. This chain joins TRBV27 and TRBJ2-5; D gene unclear. Germline V gene data show CDR1 as MNHEY and CDR2 as SMNVEV (reference sequence). The CDR3 has 13 residues. V was cut by 6 bases and J by 1 base, with 9 bases left in between. The CDR3 is CASRPRLQETQYF. The CDR3 nucleotides are TGTGCCAGCAGGCCTAGACTCCAAGAGACCCAGTACTTC.

The V gene is TRBV10-2, the J gene TRBJ2-7; TRBD2 aligns across 12 bases. V gave up 3 bases and J gave up 2 bases; unmatched junction bases: 5. From germline, CDR1 is WSHSY and CDR2 SAAADI. CDR3 length: 16 residues. The chain's CDR3 is CASSDPLAGGAYEQYF. The CDR3 bases are TGCGCCAGCAGTGACCCACTAGCGGGAGGCGCCTACGAGCAGTACTTC.

With respect to this clone: This specimen includes other DNA sequences encoding the same CDR3. The chain employs TRBV6-5 and TRBJ1-1; D is possibly TRBD1 (6 bases). CDR3 length: 14 residues. V was clipped by 2 bases and J by 2 bases, with 9 bases between them. Germline CDR1 reads MNHEY; CDR2 reads SVGAGI. The chain's CDR3 is CASSYRDTNTEAFF. In nucleotides, the CDR3 is TGTGCCAGCAGTTACCGGGACACCAACACTGAAGCTTTCTTT.